Detailed here is one T cell receptor beta chain. Its antigen is unknown. A much larger clone differs from this one at a single base, so this may be a read error. This CDR3 comprises 18 residues. Germline values: CDR1 SEHNR, CDR2 FQNEAQ (reference sequence). TCR alpha and beta CDR3 regions were amplified from RNA using iRepertoire nested multiplex PCR. TCRdb itself ran the multiplex PCR reads through MiXCR, one entry per CDR3 protein. The table includes 300,000 to 450,000 distinct CDR3 sequences, 41% detected once. The sample comes from a study of glioma-infiltrating T cells. For the study at large: Blood libraries targeted roughly 4.5- to 10-fold coverage of about one million T cells. Whole-study findings and limits: Tissue and blood shared very few CDR3 sequences.

Sequences were obtained from glioma tissue, nonneoplastic brain tissue, or PBMCs (not recorded which). This TCR was sampled from a human donor with low-grade glioma or glioblastoma, undergoing nonglioma brain surgery, or in good health (not recorded which). The V call is TRBV7-9, the J call TRBJ2-1; TRBD2 aligns across 14 bases. CDR3 sequence (DNA): TGTGCCACCAGCAATGGCCCGGGACTAGCGGGAGAAGGCAATGAGCAGTTCTTC. This translates into CATSNGPGLAGEGNEQFF.